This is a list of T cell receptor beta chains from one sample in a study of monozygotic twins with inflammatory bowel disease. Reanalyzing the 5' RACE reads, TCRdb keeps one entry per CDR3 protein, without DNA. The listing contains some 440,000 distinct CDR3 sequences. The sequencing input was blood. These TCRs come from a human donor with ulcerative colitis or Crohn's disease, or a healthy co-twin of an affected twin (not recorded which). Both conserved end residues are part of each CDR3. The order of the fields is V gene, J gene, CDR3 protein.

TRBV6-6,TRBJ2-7,CASGDRTAYEQYF
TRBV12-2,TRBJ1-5,CASRMDGLGQPQHF
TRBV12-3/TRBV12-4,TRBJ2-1,CASTSPVGEQFF
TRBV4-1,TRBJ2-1,CASRSGQRGPASNEQFF
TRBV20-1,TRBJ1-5,CSASPNKGNQPQHF
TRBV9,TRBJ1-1,CASSAGQSMNTEAFF
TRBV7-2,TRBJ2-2,CASSLAPGGKELFF
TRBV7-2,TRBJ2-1,CASSMHVSSYNEQFF
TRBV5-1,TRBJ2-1,CASSWQGGSYNEQFF
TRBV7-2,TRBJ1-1,CASSPRSLVGNTEAFF
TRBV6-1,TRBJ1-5,CASSQGDSSNQPQHF
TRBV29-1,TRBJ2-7,CSVEGQQPYEQYF
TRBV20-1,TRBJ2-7,CSASLGTLSAYEQYF
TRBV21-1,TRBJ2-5,CASSARQLQETQYF
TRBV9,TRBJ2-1,CASSAGALAGGHSEQFF
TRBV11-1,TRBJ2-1,CSSGSYNEQFF
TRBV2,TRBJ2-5,CASSSNAGGLETQYF
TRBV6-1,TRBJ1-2,CASRPPGRTNYGYTF
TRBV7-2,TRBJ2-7,CASSYGPAYEQYF
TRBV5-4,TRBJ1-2,CASSYEHSDYGYTF
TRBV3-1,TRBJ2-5,CASSQGLAGTKTQYF
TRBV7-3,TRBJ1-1,CASSLSSMNTEAFF
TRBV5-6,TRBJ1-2,CASSLAAGEDGYTF
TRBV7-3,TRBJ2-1,CASSLYVGNEQFF
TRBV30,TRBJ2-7,CAWSEGLYEQYF
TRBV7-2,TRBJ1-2,CASSYPSTGAAGYTF
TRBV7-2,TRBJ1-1,CASSLGPGQGNTEAFF
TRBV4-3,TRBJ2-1,CASSQNGPLGNEQFF
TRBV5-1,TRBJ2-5,CASRRQQETQYF
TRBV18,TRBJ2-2,CASSPRQDTGELFF
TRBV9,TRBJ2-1,CASSVVAGPGIYNEQFF
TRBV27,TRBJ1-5,CASSPGGRPNQPQHF
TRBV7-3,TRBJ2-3,CASSSGQVTDTQYF
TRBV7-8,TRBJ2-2,CASRSTGVLSTGELFF
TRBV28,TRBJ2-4,CASSPKVGRENIQYF
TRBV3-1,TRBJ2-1,CASSRTGLAPYNEQFF
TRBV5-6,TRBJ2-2,CASSLFVNTGELFF
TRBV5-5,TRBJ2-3,CASSLFIGDTQYF
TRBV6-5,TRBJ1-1,CASSYRNTEAFF
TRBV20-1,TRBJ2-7,CSAREQREGHEQYF
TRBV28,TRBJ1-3,CASSPPFGNTIYF
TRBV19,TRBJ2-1,CASMRGGSNNEQFF
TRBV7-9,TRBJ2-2,CASSYKNTGELFF
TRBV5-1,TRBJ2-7,CASSLLDNYEQYF
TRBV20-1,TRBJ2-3,CSARDPTSGYTDTQYF
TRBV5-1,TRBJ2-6,CASGRGDSGANVLTF
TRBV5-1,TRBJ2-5,CASSSPETGVETQYF
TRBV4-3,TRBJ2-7,CASSQVGGFEQYF
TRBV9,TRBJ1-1,CASSVAPQSSNTEAFF